A selection of T cell receptor beta chains follows, all from one sample in a study of control samples from healthy donors and cancer patients. The repertoire was sequenced with immunoSEQ multiplex PCR; TCRdb's copy has only in-frame clones and lacks some. The sample has approximately 60,000 clones; approximately 90% are singletons. What was sequenced was PBMCs. These receptors all stem from a woman aged 45-59 years with colorectal cancer. CDR3s include the opening cysteine and the closing phenylalanine or tryptophan. The D gene is left open where the match is weak. For some rows the clone size is stated as once, few or many, or as a class when expanded; others skip it.

TRBV6-5	TRBD1	15	NA	TRBJ2-1	TGTGCCAGCACCCCGCGGGACAGGGGTAACAATGAGCAGTTCTTC	CASTPRDRGNNEQFF
TRBV3-1/TRBV3-2	NA	18	NA	TRBJ2-5	TGTGCCAGCAGCCAATCGGGTTGGGAGTTAGCGGTTCAAGAGACCCAGTACTTC	CASSQSGWELAVQETQYF
TRBV28	NA	15	NA	TRBJ1-3	TGTGCCAGCAGTTCTATCGGGGGCCGCGGAAACACCATATATTTT	CASSSIGGRGNTIYF
TRBV3-1/TRBV3-2	NA	16	NA	TRBJ2-6	TGTGCCAGCAGCCAGCGAAGCAACTCTGGGGCCAACGTCCTGACTTTC	CASSQRSNSGANVLTF
TRBV9	NA	15	NA	TRBJ1-4	TGTGCCAGCAGCGTCAGGGGCGGTGGAGATGAAAAACTGTTTTTT	CASSVRGGGDEKLFF
TRBV5-8	NA	15	NA	TRBJ2-1	TGTGCCAGCAGCAGGAAGGGACACACTTGGAATGAGCAGTTCTTC	CASSRKGHTWNEQFF
TRBV19	TRBD1	13	NA	TRBJ2-5	TGTGCCAGCCGGGACAGGGGGCAAGAGACCCAGTACTTC	CASRDRGQETQYF
TRBV3-1/TRBV3-2	NA	16	NA	TRBJ2-1	TGTGCCAGCAGCCAAGGATCCCCTTTTGTCTACAATGAGCAGTTCTTC	CASSQGSPFVYNEQFF
TRBV12-3/TRBV12-4	NA	12	NA	TRBJ1-2	TGTGCCAGCAGTAACCCGAACTATGGCTACACCTTC	CASSNPNYGYTF
TRBV2	NA	14	NA	TRBJ2-7	TGTGCCAGCAGTGAACGGACGGGAAACTACGAGCAGTACTTC	CASSERTGNYEQYF
TRBV24-1	TRBD1	16	once	TRBJ2-1	TGTGCCACCAGTGAGGGGGACAGGGGGCTTATCGATGAGCAGTTCTTC	CATSEGDRGLIDEQFF
TRBV2	NA	14	NA	TRBJ2-3	TGTGCCAGCAGTGTGTTTCAGAGCACAGATACGCAGTATTTT	CASSVFQSTDTQYF
TRBV27	TRBD1	15	NA	TRBJ1-5	TGTGCCAGCAGAGAAGGACAGGGCGACAATCAGCCCCAGCATTTT	CASREGQGDNQPQHF
TRBV11-3	NA	13	NA	TRBJ2-2	TGTGCCAGCAGCTTAACGGGAACCGGGGAGCTGTTTTTT	CASSLTGTGELFF
TRBV7-3	NA	13	NA	TRBJ2-2	TGTGCCAGCAGCCTCGGGAGAACCGGGGAGCTGTTTTTT	CASSLGRTGELFF
TRBV5-4	NA	13	NA	TRBJ2-2	TGTGCCAGCAGCCTAGACTACACCGGGGAGCTGTTTTTT	CASSLDYTGELFF
TRBV7-8	NA	15	NA	TRBJ2-1	TGTGCCAGCAGCTTAGTAGGACGGAAAAACAATGAGCAGTTCTTC	CASSLVGRKNNEQFF
TRBV6-2/TRBV6-3	NA	15	few	TRBJ2-4	TGTGCCAGCAGTTCATGGGGCGCCGTCAAAAACATTCAGTACTTC	CASSSWGAVKNIQYF
TRBV19	TRBD1	13	NA	TRBJ2-5	TGTGCCAGTAGTAGAGACAGGGAAGAGACCCAGTACTTC	CASSRDREETQYF
TRBV6-5	NA	15	once	TRBJ1-1	TGTGCCAGCAGTTACGAATATGACAGGAACACTGAAGCTTTCTTT	CASSYEYDRNTEAFF
TRBV15	NA	14	NA	TRBJ1-5	TGTGCCACCAGCAGAGCGCAGCTCAATCAGCCCCAGCATTTT	CATSRAQLNQPQHF
TRBV10-3	NA	14	once	TRBJ2-2	TGTGCTGTGGGGGTCGGGGGCGGAACCGGGGAGCTGTTTTTT	CAVGVGGGTGELFF
TRBV18	NA	14	NA	TRBJ1-1	TGTGCCAGCTCACCATCGGGCAGGAGCGATGGAGCTTTCTTT	CASSPSGRSDGAFF
TRBV7-2	TRBD2	15	NA	TRBJ2-5	TGTGCCAGCAGCGTTAATAGCGGGGGACGGGAGACCCAGTACTTC	CASSVNSGGRETQYF
TRBV2	TRBD1	15	NA	TRBJ1-3	TGTGCCAGCAGCGTGGACAGGGTGAATGGAAACACCATATATTTT	CASSVDRVNGNTIYF
TRBV18	NA	13	once	TRBJ1-2	TGTGCCAGCGCGTTAGAGTCTAACTATGGCTACACCTTC	CASALESNYGYTF
TRBV27	NA	14	NA	TRBJ2-1	TGTGCCAGTTCTACGGGGTACCCACGCAATGAGCAGTTCTTC	CASSTGYPRNEQFF
TRBV7-3	NA	20	few	TRBJ2-4	TGTGCCAGCAGCTCTCCCGGACAGGGAGAAAGGACTAGCTTAACCGGCATTCAGTACTTC	CASSSPGQGERTSLTGIQYF
TRBV3-1/TRBV3-2	NA	13	NA	TRBJ1-1	TGTGCCAGCAGCCAAGTTTTAAACACTGAAGCTTTCTTT	CASSQVLNTEAFF
TRBV24-1	NA	15	NA	TRBJ2-5	TGTGCCACCAGAGCTTTGGGCGTAGGGCAGGGGACCCAGTACTTC	CATRALGVGQGTQYF
TRBV10-3	TRBD1	15	NA	TRBJ1-2	TGTGCCACCTCTACCGGGACAGGGGACGTCAAGGGCTACACCTTC	CATSTGTGDVKGYTF
TRBV30	NA	14	NA	TRBJ1-6	TGTGCCTGGAGTGGGCTATTGGGGGAATCACCCCTCCACTTT	CAWSGLLGESPLHF
TRBV10-3	NA	15	NA	TRBJ1-4	TGTGCCATCAGTGAGTCGGACGGTATTAATGAAAAACTGTTTTTT	CAISESDGINEKLFF
TRBV5-1	TRBD1	15	NA	TRBJ1-1	TGCGCCAGCAGCTTCGAACAGGGGGCCGGTACTGAAGCTTTCTTT	CASSFEQGAGTEAFF
TRBV5-5	NA	15	NA	TRBJ1-4	TGTGCCAGCAGTGAAAGGTGGGGAGCTAATGAAAAACTGTTTTTT	CASSERWGANEKLFF
TRBV5-1	NA	16	NA	TRBJ2-3	TGCGCCAGCGGCCTGAGGATTGCCTCGGAGACAGATACGCAGTATTTT	CASGLRIASETDTQYF
TRBV11-2	NA	15	once	TRBJ2-2	TGTGCCAGCAGCCGGCGGGTGCAGAACACCGGGGAGCTGTTTTTT	CASSRRVQNTGELFF
TRBV29-1	NA	12	NA	TRBJ2-5	TGCAGCGTTGCCAGGGTTCCGGAGACCCAGTACTTC	CSVARVPETQYF
TRBV6-5	NA	12	NA	TRBJ1-5	TGTGCCAGCTCACAGAGAGACCAGCCCCAGCATTTT	CASSQRDQPQHF
TRBV11-2	NA	16	NA	TRBJ1-4	TGTGCCAGCAGCTTTAATGGGGGCAGAACTAATGAAAAACTGTTTTTT	CASSFNGGRTNEKLFF
TRBV3-1/TRBV3-2	TRBD1	15	NA	TRBJ1-5	TGTGCCAGCAGCCAAGACACAGGGGGCAGACAGCCCCAGCATTTT	CASSQDTGGRQPQHF
TRBV7-9	TRBD2	15	NA	TRBJ2-5	TGTGCCAGCAGCCGAAAGCGGGAGCGGGCCGAGACCCAGTACTTC	CASSRKRERAETQYF
TRBV5-1	TRBD1	13	NA	TRBJ1-2	TGCGCCAGCACCGACCCTGACAGGGTTGGCTACACCTTC	CASTDPDRVGYTF
TRBV5-6	TRBD1	15	NA	TRBJ1-1	TGTGCCAGCAGCATCCGGGACAGGGAGAACACTGAAGCTTTCTTT	CASSIRDRENTEAFF
TRBV30	NA	15	NA	TRBJ1-2	TGTGCCTGGAGTGCCTCCGTTTTCTGGGGGTCCGGCTACACCTTC	CAWSASVFWGSGYTF
TRBV5-8	NA	12	NA	TRBJ1-2	TGTGCCAGCAGCTTGGGGTCGGGGACGGACACCTTC	CASSLGSGTDTF
TRBV5-1	NA	14	NA	TRBJ2-7	TGCGCCAGCAGCTTGGAGAGCTACTGGTTGGAGCAGTACTTC	CASSLESYWLEQYF
TRBV5-4	NA	13	once	TRBJ2-7	TGTGCCAGCAGCTTAGGTCAGGAATACGAGCAGTACTTC	CASSLGQEYEQYF
TRBV10-3	TRBD2	16	NA	TRBJ2-2	TGTGCCATCAGTGAATTTGCGGGAGGGCCTAACGGGGAGCTGTTTTTT	CAISEFAGGPNGELFF
TRBV30	NA	13	NA	TRBJ1-5	TGTGCCTGGAGTGATAGGGACTATCAGCCCCAGCATTTT	CAWSDRDYQPQHF
TRBV7-8	NA	14	NA	TRBJ1-2	TGTGCCAGCAGCTTAGCGCCACAGGCCTATGGCTACACCTTC	CASSLAPQAYGYTF
TRBV5-1	NA	13	NA	TRBJ2-7	TGCACCAGCAGCTCTCAGGATTCCTACGAGCAGTACTTC	CTSSSQDSYEQYF
TRBV6-1	TRBD2	17	NA	TRBJ2-7	TGTGCCAGCAGTGAAGTTTTCTTGGGAGGGTGGACGTACGAGCAGTACTTC	CASSEVFLGGWTYEQYF
TRBV28	TRBD1	14	NA	TRBJ1-5	TGTGCCAGCAGATCAGGGGGCGCCGGACAGCCCCAGCATTTT	CASRSGGAGQPQHF
TRBV18	NA	14	NA	TRBJ2-5	TGTGCCAGCTCAAGAAGGGCTGCACAAGAGACCCAGTACTTC	CASSRRAAQETQYF
TRBV9	NA	14	NA	TRBJ2-3	TGTGCCAGCAGCCCGAGGGGTAGCACAGATACGCAGTATTTT	CASSPRGSTDTQYF
TRBV28	NA	15	NA	TRBJ2-2	TGTGCCAGCACACCTGGGGCAGCACCAACCGGGGAGCTGTTTTTT	CASTPGAAPTGELFF
TRBV5-5	NA	16	NA	TRBJ1-2	TGTGCCAGCAGCCCCGGCCCTCCCGGGCACATCTATGGCTACACCTTC	CASSPGPPGHIYGYTF
TRBV3-1/TRBV3-2	NA	16	NA	TRBJ2-7	TGTGCCAGCAGCCAAGACTATACAGGGTCTTCCTACGAGCAGTACTTC	CASSQDYTGSSYEQYF
TRBV7-8	NA	16	NA	TRBJ1-5	TGTGCCAGCAGACCCGGTGGTATGACTAGCAATCAGCCCCAGCATTTT	CASRPGGMTSNQPQHF